Below, 14 T cell receptor beta chains from the same sample are listed, as sequenced in a study of T cells in Graves' hyperthyroidism and ophthalmopathy. Amplification of TCR beta CDR3 regions was performed using RNA transcripts as template. HTBI primers drove first-round RT-PCR of the TCR CDR3. TCRdb called the multiplex PCR reads again in MiXCR, with one record for every CDR3 protein. The data show approximately 590,000 distinct CDR3 sequences, about 15% seen once. The sequenced sample consisted of blood. Receptor source: a woman younger than 45 with Graves' hyperthyroidism.

This clonotype was observed a handful of times. V gene TRBV20-1 combines with J gene TRBJ2-7; 10 nucleotides agree with TRBD2. Unmatched junction bases numbered 10, after V lost 1 base and J lost 7 bases. The CDR3 is 15 residues long. In germline, CDR1 is DFQATT, CDR2 SNEGSKA (reference sequence). The CDR3 nucleotides are TGCAGTGCTAGAGTGGGGCTAGCGGGAGTCGATGAGCAGTACTTC. Translating gives CSARVGLAGVDEQYF.

A remark on this clonotype: A much larger clone differs from this one at a single base, so this may be a read error. The genes are TRBV5-1 and TRBJ2-1; perhaps TRBD1 as D (6 bases). Germline V gives CDR1 SGHRS, CDR2 YFSETQ. CDR3 length: 15 amino acids. CDR3 DNA sequence: TGCGCCAGCAGCTTGGGATCAGGGGCCTACAATGAGCGGTTCTTC. This gives the protein CASSLGSGAYNERFF.

The table lists this clonotype with many counts. The CDR3 region has the DNA TGTGCCAGCAAAAAGGGACTAGCGGGAACCACAGATACGCAGTATTTT. Translating gives CASKKGLAGTTDTQYF. The rearrangement links TRBV12-3 or TRBV12-4 to TRBJ2-3, with TRBD2 matching over 13 bases. J was trimmed by 2 bases and V by 7 bases; bases with no gene match: 6. CDR3 length equals 16 residues.

In this sample, this clonotype turned up a few times. The J gene is TRBJ2-7, the V gene TRBV7-2; 8 bases align to TRBD2. Losses at the gene ends were 1 base for V and 2 bases for J; bases not matched to a gene: 7. This CDR3 region has 16 residues. Germline-derived CDR1 and CDR2 are SGHTA and FQGNSA. CDR3 amino acids: CASSLGAAGGPYEQYF. The CDR3 bases are TGTGCCAGCAGCTTAGGCGCGGCGGGAGGACCCTACGAGCAGTACTTC.

This clonotype was observed a single time. The chain joins TRBV19 to TRBJ2-1; no clear D gene. The V gene lost 1 base and the J gene lost 6 bases, with 22 bases spanning the gap. The CDR3 sequence is 18 residues long. CDR1 is LNHDA and CDR2 is SQIVND in the germline V gene (reference sequence). The CDR3 is CASSIVFAAQFSRNEQFF. DNA of the CDR3: TGTGCCAGTAGTATAGTTTTCGCCGCTCAGTTCTCCCGCAATGAGCAGTTCTTC.

This clonotype was observed at least ten times. V gene TRBV28 combines with J gene TRBJ2-7; D is tentatively TRBD1 or TRBD2 (5 bases each). The V gene's germline CDR1 is MDHEN and CDR2 SYDVKM. V lost 2 bases and J 0 bases, leaving 14 bases between the germline ends. The CDR3 runs 16 residues. DNA for the CDR3: TGTGCCAGCAGTTTAAGCCCAGGGAGAGGCTCCTACGAGCAGTACTTC. Translated, it gives CASSLSPGRGSYEQYF. Full variable domain (missing parts from reference TRBV28 and TRBJ2-7): DVKVTQSSRYLVKRTGEKVFLECVQDMDHENMFWYRQDPGLGLRLIYFSYDVKMKEKGDIPEGYSVSREKKERFSLILESASTNQTSMYLCASSLSPGRGSYEQYFGPGTRLTVT.

This clonotype was recorded at least ten times. This chain connects TRBV30 to TRBJ2-1; D is unclear. V shed 2 bases and J shed 7 bases, with 6 bases lying between them. Germline lookup yields CDR1 GTSNPN and CDR2 SVGIG (reference sequence). The CDR3 length is 11 residues. Written as DNA, the CDR3 is TGTGCCTGGAGTCACGGGAATGAGCAGTTCTTC. The encoded protein is CAWSHGNEQFF. Variable domain in full (rest from reference TRBV30 and TRBJ2-1): SQTIHQWPATLVQPVGSPLSLECTVEGTSNPNLYWYRQAAGRGLQLLFYSVGIGQISSEVPQNLSASRPQDRQFILSSKKLLLSDSGFYLCAWSHGNEQFFGPGTRLTVL.

This clonotype was counted many times. The chain carries TRBV5-6 and TRBJ2-3; the D gene is possibly TRBD2 (5 bases). The germline V gene encodes CDR1 SGHDT and CDR2 YYEEEE. V dropped 2 bases and J dropped 4 bases, with 8 bases sitting between them. This CDR3 is 13 amino acids long. The CDR3 DNA is TGTGCCAGCAGCTTCTCGGAGGCAGATACGCAGTATTTT. Translating it yields CASSFSEADTQYF.

There are a few counts of this clonotype. V and J are TRBV27 and TRBJ1-1; D remains unclear. In germline, CDR1 is MNHEY, CDR2 SMNVEV (reference sequence). V was clipped by 5 bases and J by 7 bases, with 11 bases between them. The CDR3 totals 12 residues. The CDR3 spells CASSHDKHEAFF. The CDR3 coding sequence is TGTGCCAGCAGTCACGACAAGCATGAAGCTTTCTTT.

V gene TRBV11-1 combines with J gene TRBJ2-7, with 8 bases aligning to TRBD2. The germline gives CDR1 SGHAT, CDR2 FQDESV (reference sequence). This CDR3 is 17 amino acids long. V shed 4 bases and J 5 bases; nucleotides not matched to a gene: 16. CDR3 DNA sequence: TGTGCCAGCAGCTCCTTCCTGGGACTAGAGGTAGTTAACGAGCAGTACTTC. It codes for CASSSFLGLEVVNEQYF. Combining the CDR3 with reference TRBV11-1 and TRBJ2-7 gives the whole variable domain EAEVAQSPRYKITEKSQAVAFWCDPISGHATLYWYRQILGQGPELLVQFQDESVVDDSQLPKDRFSAERLKGVDSTLKIQPAELGDSAMYLCASSSFLGLEVVNEQYFGPGTRLTVT.

This clonotype occurred a few times. The chain uses TRBV12-3 or TRBV12-4 and TRBJ1-2; 7 nucleotides line up with TRBD1. Trimming took 5 bases from V and 3 from J; bases not matched to a gene: 9. The CDR3 has 15 residues. CDR3 region: CASSPTQGWDYGYTF. The CDR3 DNA follows: TGTGCCAGCAGTCCCACACAGGGGTGGGACTATGGCTACACCTTC.

This clonotype was detected many times. The V gene is TRBV6-1, the J gene TRBJ1-5; 7 positions match TRBD1. The CDR3 extends over 16 amino acids. Looked up from germline, CDR1 is MNHNS and CDR2 is SASEGT. J lost 0 bases, V lost 6 bases, and 8 bases had no gene match. The CDR3 reads CASRTPGTDSNQPQHF. In DNA form, the CDR3 reads TGTGCCAGCAGAACTCCGGGGACAGATAGCAATCAGCCCCAGCATTTT.

This clonotype was counted a few times. This chain joins TRBV9 and TRBJ2-1; 7 bases match TRBD1. Germline-derived CDR1 and CDR2 are SGDLS and YYNGEE. J lost 2 bases, V lost 4 bases, and 6 bases had no gene match. The CDR3 extends over 15 amino acids. The CDR3 spells CASSFRDRAYNEQFF. CDR3 DNA sequence: TGTGCCAGCAGCTTCCGGGACAGAGCCTACAATGAGCAGTTCTTC.

This clonotype was recorded a few times. V and J are TRBV15 and TRBJ2-3, with 16 bases lining up with TRBD2. The CDR3 consists of 19 residues. Trimming at V came to 2 bases and at J to 1 base, leaving 6 bases not matched to a gene. Germline V gene sequence: CDR1 LNHNV, CDR2 YYDKDF (reference sequence). CDR3 DNA sequence: TGTGCCACCAGCAGATATGGGACTAGCGGGAGGGGGGGCACAGATACGCAGTATTTT. Translated, it gives CATSRYGTSGRGGTDTQYF.